The clone carrying this T cell receptor (beta chain) has a single count. Its specificity is unknown. The sample is drawn from a study of cytomegalovirus exposure and HLA in healthy donors. Germline V gene sequence: CDR1 MNHEY, CDR2 SMNVEV (reference sequence). Trimming at V came to 4 bases and at J to 2 bases, leaving 4 bases not matched to a gene. This CDR3 has 14 residues. PCR involved 60 Vbeta and 13 Jbeta primers. Clones were read by immunoSEQ multiplex PCR, and TCRdb kept only the in-frame ones, dropping some. The data show 100,000 to 150,000 clones, with 60% to 80% seen just once and about 2.7% held by the top ten. Study observations and caveats: The study recorded some 160 TCR beta chains that were cytomegalovirus-associated.

The specimen was PBMCs. This sequence was found in an older woman in good health and CMV-seropositive. V gene TRBV27 combines with J gene TRBJ2-5, with TRBD2 identical over 7 bases. CDR3 loop: CASSYGGLQETQYF. The CDR3 DNA sequence: TGTGCCAGCAGTTACGGGGGGTTACAAGAGACCCAGTACTTC.